The following is a TCR beta chain sequence with its context. The antigen this receptor binds is unknown. The input lacks base qualities; no much larger clone sits a single base away. The library was generated by the immunoSEQ multiplex PCR assay. For the multiplex PCR, a mixture combining 60 forward primers for TCR Vbeta segments and 13 reverse primers for TCR Jbeta segments was used. A multiplex PCR assay on genomic DNA amplified the CDR3 region of rearranged TCR beta genes. On the Illumina HiSeq System, the amplified TCR beta libraries were sequenced as 87-base-pair reads. The source study handled its data this way. In a later analysis, some 80 million unique TCR beta chains were counted across the approximately 640 repertoires, and about 10 million of these chains were shared by at least two donors. A nearest-neighbor algorithm error-corrected the raw reads and collapsed the reads into unique sequences, merging closely related sequences to remove PCR and sequencing errors. CDR3 sequences were aligned to IMGT reference sequences to assign V, D and J gene segments. For a sequence to be retained, at least a six-nucleotide match to both a V gene segment and a J gene segment was required. A rearrangement was called productive if the CDR3 had no stop codons and remained in frame with V and J, and every other rearrangement was called non-productive. Following IMGT convention, CDR3 was defined as the stretch from the second conserved V-encoded cysteine up to the conserved J-encoded phenylalanine. In an earlier analysis of 500 to 650 of the donors, sequences lacking an unambiguous match to a single V gene segment were excluded. In an earlier analysis of 450 to 700 of the donors, V segments were called functional above 56.7% productive rearrangements and were called segregating when the between-donor standard deviation exceeded 5%. A statistical classification framework was built for diagnosing cytomegalovirus status from the catalog of TCR beta chain sequences. In a later analysis, TCR nucleotide sequences were compared against IMGT/GENE-DB human TR gene sequences so that V and J genes could be assigned. A later analysis assigned CDR3 sequences and most-parsimonious VDJ recombination scenarios with the TCRdist pipeline. In a later analysis, each TCR beta chain was defined by its CDR3 amino acid sequence together with its V-gene family, and reads without a unique V-gene family were excluded. In a later analysis, fewer than 650 highly shared, low-generation-probability nucleotide sequences were removed to address suspected cross-contamination and a sequencing artifact. A later analysis calculated a clonal expansion index for each public chain from normalized within-repertoire ranks of inferred template counts. Generation probabilities in a later analysis came from a VDJ recombination model fitted to out-of-frame rearrangements, and those results were checked against IGoR. Hypergeometric tests were used in a later analysis to score TCR-TCR, TCR-HLA and TCR-CMV co-occurrence, with a repertoire-size bias correction applied to the TCR pairs. False discovery rates were estimated in a later analysis by permuting HLA or CMV assignments 20 times. A later analysis grouped co-occurring TCRs with DBSCAN, adding TCRdist sequence similarity when clustering within HLA-allele-positive subsets. For co-occurrence clustering, repertoires with fewer than 30,000 or more than 120,000 public chains were excluded, along with five or six repertoires with anomalous nucleotide sharing. In its TCRdb copy, this immuneACCESS table keeps in-frame sequences only and misses some clones. Where compared with another copy, unresolved V genes explain less than half of these, and the others have no known cause. Clone size and the V and J calls come from that table; the DNA yielded D and trimming. This sample is represented by about 100,000 clones; 70% of them were singletons. The top ten constitute about a tenth of the sample.

In total, more than 500 healthy bone marrow donors made up the cohort. All cohort members were sampled while nominally healthy, although unrecorded immune exposures were likely present. The donor was CMV seropositive and belonged to the group of 250 to 300 seropositive cohort members. Each donor provided a peripheral blood sample, and peripheral blood mononuclear cells were used for TCR beta sequencing. Genomic DNA extraction from the blood cell samples was performed with the Qiagen DNeasy Blood Extraction Kit. The CDR3 contains 13 residues, cysteine and phenylalanine counted. Just the 39-base CDR3 DNA is kept, in frame starting at base 1. The germline V gene (reference sequence) supplies CDR1 LNHDA and CDR2 SQIVND. The entry originates in a study of cytomegalovirus exposure and HLA in healthy donors (dated by TCRdb to the late 2010s). For the study in its entirety: In an earlier analysis of 587 of the donors, around 290 Gb of sequence data and just under 120 million unique TCR beta sequences from roughly 180 million T cells were reported. Donor age, sex, ethnicity and CMV serostatus were collected together with the repertoire data. The study was designed to test whether signatures of past pathogen exposure could be identified by cataloging public T cell receptors. The genetic ancestry cluster associated with self-reported Caucasian donors included over 65% of the roughly 380 genotyped donors. A separate validation cohort of over 95 different subjects was used in addition to the 666-subject first cohort. Rather than using new phenotypic data, the later analysis identified candidate immune exposures from TCR beta sequences and from how often those sequences occurred across donors. Across approximately 420 genotyped donors of the cohort, an average of about 250,000 unique TCR beta nucleotide sequences per donor were sequenced, and approximately 19% of those sequences were non-productive. Class I and class II HLA loci were covered by the typing at four-digit resolution. All discovery cohort repertoires had been generated on a single sequencing platform. The study profiled the T cell repertoires of 500 to 800 subjects by immunosequencing and related them to cytomegalovirus serostatus. To decide whether each TCR beta V gene segment behaved as functional or pseudogenic, an earlier analysis of nearly 600 of the donors relied on high-throughput TCR beta sequencing. Genome-wide SNP genotypes for about three fifths of the roughly 670 donors were used in a later genetic analysis, which treated that subset as a discovery cohort. High-throughput TCR immunosequencing, statistical association of individual TCRs with disease status, and machine learning were combined to predict cytomegalovirus infection status. The number of donors typed differed by locus, with 629-630 for A, B, C, DRB1 and DQB1, roughly 550 for DQA1, 600 to 610 for DPA1, and over 400 for DPB1. A later analysis re-examined previously published TCR beta repertoires from hundreds of donors and added high-resolution HLA genotyping to investigate patterns of TCR occurrence. An early release that covered around 590 HLA-typed donors contained approximately 300 gigabases of sequencing data and around 80 million unique TCR sequences. Because of strong linkage in the cohort, four or five DR-DQ haplotypes were treated as single units for association and clustering. The study at large found these results: Strong co-occurrence of HLA alleles, especially DR and DQ, made assigning TCR associations to individual alleles difficult. A later analysis found that most CMV-associated TCR beta chains appeared HLA-restricted, with HLA associations seemingly driven largely by CMV exposure. Because counts were too low, some 17 rarely observed V segments, including chromosome 9 orphons, were left out of the earlier analysis of about 500 of the donors. The authors suggested that the approach could potentially be extended to other disease states and immunological phenotypes. In an earlier analysis of about 600 of the donors, most TCR beta V segments appeared in productive rearrangements about 87% or about 30% of the time, broadly matching IMGT annotations. Because some donors lacked HLA typing at each locus, the association tests relied only on the typed subset. Correlated functional status among segregating V segments might reflect linkage disequilibrium, but an unknown experimental factor could not be ruled out. In vitro tests confirmed that a few of the cytomegalovirus-associated TCR beta chains recognize cytomegalovirus antigens. In a later analysis, several top co-occurrence clusters were reported to appear linked to parvovirus B19, influenza, CMV and Epstein-Barr virus. According to a later analysis, TCR association rates differed among HLA loci, with DRB1 alleles showing the most associated TCRs and HLA-C alleles showing the fewest. A cluster of highly shared sequence variants was judged likely to be a technical artifact of the sequencing pipeline. In both the original and validation cohorts, the classifier was reported to diagnose cytomegalovirus status with high specificity and sensitivity. This cohort had only TCR beta chains sequenced, and the lack of alpha or paired-chain data limited which features could be detected. A later analysis found that HLA-associated TCR beta chains were more clonally expanded and had lower generation probabilities than equally common non-associated chains. For the cohort, immune exposure information was limited to CMV serostatus. In a later genetic analysis, fewer N-insertions in productive TCRs were reported among donors in an Asian-associated ancestry cluster than the roughly 700-donor mean. A later analysis associated 15,000 to 20,000 TCR beta sequences with specific HLA alleles at a false discovery rate of 0.05. Most TCR sequences were observed very rarely across donors, whereas some public TCRs were present in many individuals. Presence/absence analyses assumed roughly uniform sequencing depth across donors, an assumption that may not hold. V-gene and J-gene trimming of TCR beta chains was associated with a missense DCLRE1C variant in a later genetic analysis, and the association was replicated in an independent cohort. A total of roughly 160 TCR beta chains were listed by the study as associated with cytomegalovirus. Some IMGT-functional V segments, including TRBV6-2 and TRBV6-3, could not be distinguished by the 87-base-pair reads and were therefore excluded. A further reported finding was that TCR beta sequences accurately predicted the HLA-A and HLA-B alleles for most subjects in the first cohort.

This sequence was found in a man aged 40-55 years in good health and CMV-seropositive. The chain employs TRBV19 and TRBJ2-5; perhaps TRBD2 is the D gene, with 6 bases matching. The J call may not be correct, given that the DNA end is closer to TRBJ2-7. Sequencing input: PBMCs. The encoded CDR3 is CASRETRDYEQYF. The DNA sequence reads TGTGCCAGTAGGGAGACTAGGGACTACGAGCAGTACTTC.